Presented here are 2 T cell receptor beta chains from one specimen sequenced in a study of cytomegalovirus exposure and HLA in healthy donors. Use of 60 Vbeta and 13 Jbeta primers characterized the PCR. TCRdb's table, derived via immunoSEQ multiplex PCR, lists solely in-frame clones and lacks some. The profile shows under 150,000 clones, 70% to 80% of them singletons. The sequenced sample consisted of PBMCs. These TCRs come from a woman aged 55 to 70 in good health and CMV-seronegative.

The J gene is TRBJ2-7, the V gene TRBV11-2, with TRBD2 matching 9 bases. The CDR3 spans 15 residues. V lost 0 bases, J lost 5 bases, and 5 bases stayed unmatched. The germline V gene has CDR1 SGHAT and CDR2 FQNNGV. Here the CDR3 DNA reads TGTGCCAGCAGCTTAGAGTTAGCGGGAGTCCACGAGCAGTACTTC. Its translation is CASSLELAGVHEQYF.

The chain couples TRBV2 to TRBJ2-3; perhaps TRBD2 as D (6 bases). The V and J ends lost 7 bases and 2 bases respectively, with 16 bases between them. Germline CDR1 reads SNHLY; CDR2 reads FYNNEI. The CDR3 extends over 15 amino acids. CDR3 protein: CASKAGRFNTDTQYF. CDR3 bases: TGTGCCAGCAAAGCGGGTCGATTTAACACAGATACGCAGTATTTT.